This T cell receptor beta chain was observed in a study of blood T cell repertoires in COVID-19. On the study more broadly: In each case, the material was cDNA or gDNA derived from T cells, B-cell-depleted T cells, or PBMCs.

Germline CDR1 is GTSNPN and CDR2 is SVGIG (reference sequence). This CDR3 is built from 12 residues. The V and J ends lost 5 bases and 0 bases respectively, with 7 bases between them. Per the original methods: Estimation of nucleated cell counts relied on the amplification of reference gene primers. Sequencing used immunoSEQ multiplex PCR; TCRdb keeps in-frame clones, though not all of them. V, J and clone size reflect that table, while D and trimming were determined from the DNA. The sample shows under 50,000 clones, approximately 85% of them seen only once. This sequence joins TRBV30 and TRBJ1-2; D is unresolved. The origin of this receptor is a human donor in a cohort sampled during active COVID-19. Sequencing was performed on peripheral blood. The CDR3 nucleotides are TGTGCCTGGGGTACGGCTAACTATGGCTACACCTTC. It translates to CAWGTANYGYTF.